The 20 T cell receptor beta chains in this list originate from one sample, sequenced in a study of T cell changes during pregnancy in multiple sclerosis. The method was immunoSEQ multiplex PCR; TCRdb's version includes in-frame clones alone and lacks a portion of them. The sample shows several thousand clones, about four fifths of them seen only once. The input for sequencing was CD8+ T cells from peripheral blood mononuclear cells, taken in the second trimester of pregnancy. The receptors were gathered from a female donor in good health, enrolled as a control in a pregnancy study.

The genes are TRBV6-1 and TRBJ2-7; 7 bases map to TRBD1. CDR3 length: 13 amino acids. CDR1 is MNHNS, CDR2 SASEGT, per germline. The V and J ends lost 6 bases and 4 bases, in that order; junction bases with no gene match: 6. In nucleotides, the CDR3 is TGTGCCAGCAGAGAGGCAGGGGGATACGAGCAGTACTTC. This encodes CASREAGGYEQYF.

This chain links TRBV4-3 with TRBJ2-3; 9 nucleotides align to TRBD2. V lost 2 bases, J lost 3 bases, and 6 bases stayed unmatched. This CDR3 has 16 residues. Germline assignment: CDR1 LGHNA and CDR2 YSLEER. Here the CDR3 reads CASSQSGTSLTDTQYF. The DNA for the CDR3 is TGCGCCAGCAGCCAATCAGGGACTAGCCTAACAGATACGCAGTATTTT.

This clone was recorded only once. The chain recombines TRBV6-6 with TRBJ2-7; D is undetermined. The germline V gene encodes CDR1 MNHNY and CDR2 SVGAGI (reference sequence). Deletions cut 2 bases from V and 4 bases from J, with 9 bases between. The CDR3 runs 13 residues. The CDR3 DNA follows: TGTGCCAGCAGTTACCAGGATGGGTACGAGCAGTACTTC. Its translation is CASSYQDGYEQYF.

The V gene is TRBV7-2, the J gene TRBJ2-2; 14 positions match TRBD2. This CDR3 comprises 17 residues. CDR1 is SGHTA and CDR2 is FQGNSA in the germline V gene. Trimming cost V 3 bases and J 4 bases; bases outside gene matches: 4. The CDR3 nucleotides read TGTGCCAGCAGCTTCGGACTAGCGGGGGGCCTCACCGGGGAGCTGTTTTTT. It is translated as CASSFGLAGGLTGELFF.

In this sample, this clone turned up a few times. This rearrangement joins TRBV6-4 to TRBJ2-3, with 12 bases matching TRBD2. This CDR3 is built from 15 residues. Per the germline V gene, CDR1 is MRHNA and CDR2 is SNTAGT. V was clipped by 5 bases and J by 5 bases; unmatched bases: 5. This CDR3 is CASSRLAGAGDTQYF. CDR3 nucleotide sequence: TGTGCCAGCAGTAGACTAGCGGGAGCTGGAGATACGCAGTATTTT.

The DNA of the CDR3 is TGTGCCAGCTTGGGACAGGGAGGCGAGACCCAGTACTTC. Residues: CASLGQGGETQYF. The V call is TRBV7-9, the J call TRBJ2-5, with 9 bases that match TRBD1. The CDR3 has 13 residues. Germline V CDR1 and CDR2: SEHNR, FQNEAQ (reference sequence). Unmatched junction bases numbered 6, after V lost 8 bases and J lost 5 bases.

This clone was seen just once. The CDR3 nucleotides are TGTGCCAGCAGTGCGGGACAGGGGTCAGATACGCAGTATTTT. Protein product: CASSAGQGSDTQYF. The chain couples TRBV6-4 to TRBJ2-3, with 10 positions matching TRBD1. The germline V gene encodes CDR1 MRHNA and CDR2 SNTAGT. The CDR3 runs 14 residues. With 4 bases clipped from V and 4 bases from J, the junction kept 2 bases outside the gene matches.

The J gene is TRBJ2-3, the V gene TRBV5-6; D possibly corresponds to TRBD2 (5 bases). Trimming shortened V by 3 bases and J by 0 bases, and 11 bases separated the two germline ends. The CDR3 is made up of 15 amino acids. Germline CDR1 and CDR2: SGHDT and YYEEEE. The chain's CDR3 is CASSWGAASTDTQYF. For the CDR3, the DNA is TGTGCCAGCAGCTGGGGAGCAGCTAGCACAGATACGCAGTATTTT.

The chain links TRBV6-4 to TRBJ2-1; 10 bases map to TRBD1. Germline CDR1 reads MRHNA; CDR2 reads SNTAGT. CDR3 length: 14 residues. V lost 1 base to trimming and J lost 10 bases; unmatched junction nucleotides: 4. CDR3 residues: CASSDLGGQGEQFF. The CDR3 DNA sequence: TGTGCCAGCAGTGACTTGGGGGGACAGGGGGAGCAGTTCTTC.

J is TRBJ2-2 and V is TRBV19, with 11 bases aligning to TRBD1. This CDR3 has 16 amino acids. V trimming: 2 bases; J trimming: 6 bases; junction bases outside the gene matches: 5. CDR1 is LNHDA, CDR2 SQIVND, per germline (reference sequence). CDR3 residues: CASSITPGQGAGELFF. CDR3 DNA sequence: TGTGCCAGTAGTATAACCCCGGGACAGGGGGCCGGGGAGCTGTTTTTT.

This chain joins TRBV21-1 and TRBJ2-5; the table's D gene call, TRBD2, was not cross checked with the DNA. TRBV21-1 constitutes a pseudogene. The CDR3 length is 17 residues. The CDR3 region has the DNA TGTGCCAGCAGCAAACCCGGGGCGGGGGGCCTCCAAGAGACCCAGTACTTC. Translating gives CASSKPGAGGLQETQYF.

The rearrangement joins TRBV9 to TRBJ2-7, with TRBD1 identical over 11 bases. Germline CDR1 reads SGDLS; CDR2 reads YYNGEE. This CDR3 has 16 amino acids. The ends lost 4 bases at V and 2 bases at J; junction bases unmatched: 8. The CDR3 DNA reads TGTGCCAGCAGCCCCGGGACAGGGGGAACGGCCTACGAGCAGTACTTC. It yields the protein CASSPGTGGTAYEQYF.

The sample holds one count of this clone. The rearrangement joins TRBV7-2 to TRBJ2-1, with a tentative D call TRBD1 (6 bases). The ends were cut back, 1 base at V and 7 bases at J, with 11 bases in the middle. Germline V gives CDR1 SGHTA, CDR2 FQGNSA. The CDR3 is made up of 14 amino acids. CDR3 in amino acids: CASSLVAGDNEQFF. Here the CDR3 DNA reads TGTGCCAGCAGCTTAGTGGCAGGGGATAATGAGCAGTTCTTC.

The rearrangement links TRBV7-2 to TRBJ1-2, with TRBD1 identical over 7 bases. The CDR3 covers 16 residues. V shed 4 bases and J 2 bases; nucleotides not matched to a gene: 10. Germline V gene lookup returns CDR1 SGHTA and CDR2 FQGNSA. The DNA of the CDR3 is TGTGCCAGCAGCTCCAAAACCCGGGACAGCAACTATGGCTACACCTTC. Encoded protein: CASSSKTRDSNYGYTF.

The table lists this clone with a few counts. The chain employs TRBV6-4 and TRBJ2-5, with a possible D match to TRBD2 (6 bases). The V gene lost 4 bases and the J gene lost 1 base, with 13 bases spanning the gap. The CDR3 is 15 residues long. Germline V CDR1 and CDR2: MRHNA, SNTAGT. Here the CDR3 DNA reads TGTGCCAGCAGTGCCTACTCCGGGGGCCAAGAGACCCAGTACTTC. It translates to CASSAYSGGQETQYF.

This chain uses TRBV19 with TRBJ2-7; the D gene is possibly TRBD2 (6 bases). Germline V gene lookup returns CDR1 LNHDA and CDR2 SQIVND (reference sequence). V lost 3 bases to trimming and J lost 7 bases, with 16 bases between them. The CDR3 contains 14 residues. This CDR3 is CASSISDRGGEQYF. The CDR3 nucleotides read TGTGCCAGTAGTATTTCGGATAGGGGAGGTGAGCAGTACTTC.

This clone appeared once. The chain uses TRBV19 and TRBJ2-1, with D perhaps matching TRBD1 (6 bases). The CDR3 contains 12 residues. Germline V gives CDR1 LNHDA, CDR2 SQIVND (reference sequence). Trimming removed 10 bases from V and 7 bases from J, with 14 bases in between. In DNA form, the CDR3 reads TGTGCCACTCGTCAGGGGAGTAATGAGCAGTTCTTC. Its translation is CATRQGSNEQFF. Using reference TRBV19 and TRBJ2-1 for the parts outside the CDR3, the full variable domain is DGGITQSPKYLFRKEGQNVTLSCEQNLNHDAMYWYRQDPGQGLRLIYYSQIVNDFQKGDIAEGYSVSREKKESFPLTVTSAQKNPTAFYLCATRQGSNEQFFGPGTRLTVL.

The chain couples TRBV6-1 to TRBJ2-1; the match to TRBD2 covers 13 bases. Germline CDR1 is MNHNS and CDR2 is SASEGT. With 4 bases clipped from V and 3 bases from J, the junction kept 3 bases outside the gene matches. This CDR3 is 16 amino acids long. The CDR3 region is CASSATSGGFYNEQFF. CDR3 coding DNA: TGTGCCAGCAGTGCGACTAGCGGGGGGTTCTACAATGAGCAGTTCTTC.

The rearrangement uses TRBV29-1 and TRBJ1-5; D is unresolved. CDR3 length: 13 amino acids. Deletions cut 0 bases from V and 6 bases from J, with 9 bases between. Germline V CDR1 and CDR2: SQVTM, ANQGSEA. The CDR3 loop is CSVEEARGQPQHF. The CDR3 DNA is TGCAGCGTTGAAGAGGCCCGGGGTCAGCCCCAGCATTTT.

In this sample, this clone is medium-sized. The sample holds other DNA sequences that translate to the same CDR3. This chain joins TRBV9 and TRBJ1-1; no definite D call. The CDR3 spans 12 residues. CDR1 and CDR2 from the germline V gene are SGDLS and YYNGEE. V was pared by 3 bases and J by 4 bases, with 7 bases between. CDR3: CASSARGTEAFF. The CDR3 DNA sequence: TGTGCCAGCAGCGCAAGAGGCACTGAAGCTTTCTTT.